The 9 T cell receptor beta chains in this list originate from one sample, sequenced in a study of blood T cell repertoires in COVID-19. Assay used: immunoSEQ multiplex PCR; TCRdb lists only in-frame clones, some missing. The top ten hold under 2% of the sample, which has 200,000 to 300,000 clones, 86% seen once. Source material: peripheral blood. The source of these receptors is an older woman who had recovered from COVID-19.

The rearrangement uses TRBV7-3 and TRBJ1-2; 7 bases map to TRBD1. The CDR3 has 15 amino acids. Trimming took 4 bases from V and 4 from J; bases not matched to a gene: 9. The germline V gene has CDR1 SGHTA and CDR2 FQGTGA. The CDR3, as DNA: TGTGCCAGCAGCTCCACATGGGACAGTACCTATGGCTACACCTTC. This sequence encodes CASSSTWDSTYGYTF.

The V and J genes are TRBV11-2 and TRBJ1-4, with D possibly being TRBD1 (6 bases). The germline V gene encodes CDR1 SGHAT and CDR2 FQNNGV. The CDR3 length is 15 residues. V was cut by 5 bases and J by 4 bases, with 14 bases left in between. The CDR3 DNA reads TGTGCCAGCAGCCTCCAGAGAGGGGGTAATGAAAAACTGTTTTTT. Amino acid sequence: CASSLQRGGNEKLFF.

V usage is TRBV28 and J usage is TRBJ1-5, with 9 bases that match TRBD1. CDR1 MDHEN and CDR2 SYDVKM come from the germline V gene. The V gene end was trimmed by 8 bases and the J gene end by 5 bases; junction bases not matched to a gene: 10. The CDR3 contains 15 residues. CDR3 sequence reads: CASGEGQGFDQPQHF. The CDR3 nucleotides are TGTGCCAGCGGGGAGGGACAGGGATTTGATCAGCCCCAGCATTTT.

The J gene is TRBJ1-3, the V gene TRBV7-9; TRBD1 matches at 7 bases. V trimming: 6 bases; J trimming: 0 bases; junction bases outside the gene matches: 11. CDR3 length: 17 amino acids. Germline-derived CDR1 and CDR2 are SEHNR and FQNEAQ (reference sequence). DNA of the CDR3: TGTGCCAGCAGGGCCAGGGGGGTGGGGATCTCTGGAAACACCATATATTTT. Translated: CASRARGVGISGNTIYF.

At least ten counts were recorded for this clone. The chain combines TRBV7-2 with TRBJ1-3, with D perhaps matching TRBD1 (5 bases). Germline V CDR1 and CDR2: SGHTA, FQGNSA. V was clipped by 7 bases and J by 0 bases, with 13 bases between them. The CDR3 covers 15 residues. The CDR3 loop reads CASISDIASGNTIYF. For the CDR3, the DNA is TGTGCCAGCATTTCGGACATCGCCTCTGGAAACACCATATATTTT.

This chain connects TRBV7-2 to TRBJ1-5; 7 bases are a match to TRBD1. V lost 3 bases, J lost 2 bases, and 4 bases stayed unmatched. This CDR3 comprises 15 residues. CDR1 is SGHTA and CDR2 is FQGNSA in the germline V gene. The CDR3 sequence: CASSLRGGGNQPQHF. The CDR3 DNA follows: TGTGCCAGCAGCTTGAGAGGGGGCGGCAATCAGCCCCAGCATTTT.

The table lists this clone with a count of one. The rearrangement links TRBV5-4 to TRBJ1-2; TRBD1 matches at 7 bases. This CDR3 has 15 residues. Germline CDR1 reads SGHNT; CDR2 reads YYREEE (reference sequence). Trimming cost V 4 bases and J 4 bases; bases outside gene matches: 10. The CDR3 nucleotides read TGTGCCAGCAGCGCCGACAGGGTTAGTGGCTATGGCTACACCTTC. Translating gives CASSADRVSGYGYTF.

The rearrangement joins TRBV28 to TRBJ1-1; 7 bases fit TRBD1. The CDR3 spans 16 residues. Trimming removed 3 bases from V and 0 bases from J; junction bases left unmatched: 7. CDR1 MDHEN and CDR2 SYDVKM come from the germline V gene. The DNA of the CDR3 is TGTGCCAGCAGTTTGTGGGGGACAGACCTGAACACTGAAGCTTTCTTT. Encoded protein: CASSLWGTDLNTEAFF.

The chain joins TRBV7-2 to TRBJ2-2; TRBD2 agrees at 7 bases. With 3 bases clipped from V and 0 bases from J, the junction kept 7 bases outside the gene matches. Germline loops: CDR1 SGHTA, CDR2 FQGNSA. This CDR3 region has 17 residues. The CDR3, as DNA: TGTGCCAGCAGCTTGGGGGGGTGGCTCGCGAACACCGGGGAGCTGTTTTTT. It yields the protein CASSLGGWLANTGELFF.